This T cell receptor beta chain originates from a study of early T cells in non-severe SARS-CoV-2 infection. From the 5' RACE reads, TCRdb called clonotypes with MiXCR, one entry per CDR3 protein. The data contain 85,000 to 95,000 distinct CDR3 sequences, roughly 15% of them seen just once; the ten biggest clones take up approximately 0.54%. V was shortened by 7 bases and J by 3 bases, with 18 bases between the two germline ends. This CDR3 has 15 amino acids. Germline V gene data show CDR1 as MNHEY and CDR2 as SMNVEV (reference sequence). This clonotype was detected a few times. This clonotype originated in an adult who was a healthcare worker with PCR-confirmed SARS-CoV-2 infection or an uninfected control (not recorded which). The rearrangement links TRBV27 to TRBJ1-1; maybe TRBD1 (5 bases). The sequencing input was whole blood. CDR3 region: CASTSLGRGYTEAFF. The CDR3 nucleotides read TGTGCCAGCACCTCACTAGGCCGGGGGTACACTGAAGCTTTCTTT.